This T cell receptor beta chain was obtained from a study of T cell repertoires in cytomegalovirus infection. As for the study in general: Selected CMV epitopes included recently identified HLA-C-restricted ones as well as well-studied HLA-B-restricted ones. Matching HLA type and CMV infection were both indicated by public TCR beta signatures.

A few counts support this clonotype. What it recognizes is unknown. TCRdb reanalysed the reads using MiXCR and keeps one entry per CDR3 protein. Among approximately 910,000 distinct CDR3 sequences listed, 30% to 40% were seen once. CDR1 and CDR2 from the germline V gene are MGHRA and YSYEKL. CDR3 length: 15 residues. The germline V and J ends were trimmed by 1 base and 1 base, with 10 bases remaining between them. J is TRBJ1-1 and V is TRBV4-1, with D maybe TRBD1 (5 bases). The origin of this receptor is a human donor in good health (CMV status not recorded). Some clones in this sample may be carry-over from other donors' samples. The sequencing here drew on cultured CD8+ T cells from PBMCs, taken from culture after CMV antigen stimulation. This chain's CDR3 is CASSQGVTANTEAFF. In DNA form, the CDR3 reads TGCGCCAGCAGCCAAGGGGTGACAGCGAACACTGAAGCTTTCTTT.